The T cell receptor (beta chain) under discussion was sequenced for a study of T cell responses to AZD1222 COVID-19 vaccine. Trimming removed 5 bases from V and 4 bases from J, with 14 bases in between. CDR1 and CDR2 from the germline V gene are MNHEY and SMNVEV (reference sequence). The CDR3 totals 14 residues. Libraries were prepared by immunoSEQ multiplex PCR; TCRdb keeps only in-frame clonotypes and omits some of them. This table has tens of thousands of clones, around 90% appearing once. The V and J genes are TRBV27 and TRBJ1-2; tentative D call: TRBD1 (5 bases). The TCR was taken from an adult who received the AZD1222 COVID-19 vaccine. The sample was peripheral blood, taken 28 days after the second AZD1222 dose. The CDR3 sequence: CASSPRRGVYGYTF. CDR3 DNA sequence: TGTGCCAGCAGTCCCCGGCGGGGCGTCTATGGCTACACCTTC.